Listed below are T cell receptor beta chains from one sample, sequenced in a study of cytomegalovirus exposure and HLA in healthy donors. Assay: immunoSEQ multiplex PCR; the TCRdb copy retains only in-frame clones and omits some. The data contain some 130,000 clones, approximately 79% of them singletons. The material sequenced was PBMCs. The receptors come from a woman in her 50s in good health and CMV-seropositive. Both conserved end residues are part of each CDR3. D genes are given only for firm matches. Only part of the rows carry a size: once, few, many, or a class if the clone is expanded.

CDR3 DNA: TGTGCCAGCAGTTTATTCGGACTCTCCTCTGGAAACACCATATATTTT
CDR3 protein: CASSLFGLSSGNTIYF
V gene: TRBV27
D gene: -
clone size: -
J gene: TRBJ1-3

CDR3 DNA: TGTGCCAGCAGTTTAGTACCTGACTGGGGGCTCGCGGATGAGCAGTTCTTC
CDR3 protein: CASSLVPDWGLADEQFF
V gene: TRBV28
D gene: -
clone size: few
J gene: TRBJ2-1

CDR3 DNA: TGTGCCAGCAGCTTTTCCTCACAGGGGACGGAGACCCAGTACTTC
CDR3 protein: CASSFSSQGTETQYF
V gene: TRBV7-8
D gene: TRBD1
clone size: -
J gene: TRBJ2-5

CDR3 DNA: TGTGCCAGCAGCTTAAGGCTAGCGGGGGGTTACAATGAGCAGTTCTTC
CDR3 protein: CASSLRLAGGYNEQFF
V gene: TRBV7-2
D gene: TRBD2
clone size: -
J gene: TRBJ2-1

CDR3 DNA: TGTGCCAGCAGAGCGATCGGGACAGGGCGCTACGAGCAGTACTTC
CDR3 protein: CASRAIGTGRYEQYF
V gene: TRBV27
D gene: TRBD1
clone size: -
J gene: TRBJ2-7

CDR3 DNA: TGTGCCAGCAGGTACGGGGCAGGGGATGACTACGAGCAGTACTTC
CDR3 protein: CASRYGAGDDYEQYF
V gene: TRBV28
D gene: -
clone size: -
J gene: TRBJ2-7

CDR3 DNA: TGTGCCAGTAGTGGGACAGTGAACACTGAAGCTTTCTTT
CDR3 protein: CASSGTVNTEAFF
V gene: TRBV19
D gene: TRBD1
clone size: -
J gene: TRBJ1-1

CDR3 DNA: TGTGCCAGCAGCTCCATTTCCGGGAGCAACACTGAAGCTTTCTTT
CDR3 protein: CASSSISGSNTEAFF
V gene: TRBV5-4
D gene: -
clone size: -
J gene: TRBJ1-1

CDR3 DNA: TGCGCCAGCAGCTTGGTAGGACTAGGGTCCTACGAGCAGTACTTC
CDR3 protein: CASSLVGLGSYEQYF
V gene: TRBV5-1
D gene: TRBD2
clone size: few
J gene: TRBJ2-7

CDR3 DNA: TGTGCCAGCAGTTACGATCGGACAAAGTATGGCTACACCTTC
CDR3 protein: CASSYDRTKYGYTF
V gene: TRBV6-5
D gene: -
clone size: once
J gene: TRBJ1-2

CDR3 DNA: TGTGCCAGTAGTACCCAAACAGGGGCCCCCCAGCATTTT
CDR3 protein: CASSTQTGAPQHF
V gene: TRBV19
D gene: TRBD1
clone size: -
J gene: TRBJ1-5

CDR3 DNA: TGTGCCAGCAGTTGGACAGGGTCAGCCTACGAGCAGTACTTC
CDR3 protein: CASSWTGSAYEQYF
V gene: TRBV6-1
D gene: TRBD1
clone size: few
J gene: TRBJ2-7

CDR3 DNA: TGTGCCAGCAGCTTGGGTCGGAACACCGGGGAGCTGTTTTTT
CDR3 protein: CASSLGRNTGELFF
V gene: TRBV5-6
D gene: -
clone size: -
J gene: TRBJ2-2

CDR3 DNA: TGTGCCATCAGCTGGACAGGGGAGAACACCGGGGAGCTGTTTTTT
CDR3 protein: CAISWTGENTGELFF
V gene: TRBV10-3
D gene: TRBD1
clone size: -
J gene: TRBJ2-2

CDR3 DNA: TGTGCCAGCAGTTACGGTGGTAGCGGGGACAATGAGCAGTTCTTC
CDR3 protein: CASSYGGSGDNEQFF
V gene: TRBV6-5
D gene: TRBD2
clone size: once
J gene: TRBJ2-1

CDR3 DNA: TGTGCCAGCAGCGTAGTAAGCGGGGGGATCACAGATACGCAGTATTTT
CDR3 protein: CASSVVSGGITDTQYF
V gene: TRBV9
D gene: TRBD2
clone size: -
J gene: TRBJ2-3

CDR3 DNA: TGTGCCAGTAGTAGCTGGACAGACACCTCCCAGGGCTACACCTTC
CDR3 protein: CASSSWTDTSQGYTF
V gene: TRBV19
D gene: -
clone size: -
J gene: TRBJ1-2

CDR3 DNA: TGTGCCAGCAGCCTAAGGGGGCAGAACACTGAAGCTTTCTTT
CDR3 protein: CASSLRGQNTEAFF
V gene: TRBV14
D gene: TRBD1
clone size: -
J gene: TRBJ1-1

CDR3 DNA: TGTGCCAGTAGTACCCACCGAGACTCCCAGCAGTTCTTC
CDR3 protein: CASSTHRDSQQFF
V gene: TRBV19
D gene: -
clone size: -
J gene: TRBJ2-1

CDR3 DNA: TGTGCCAGCAGATACTCCGGGCCCCAGCATTTT
CDR3 protein: CASRYSGPQHF
V gene: TRBV2
D gene: -
clone size: -
J gene: TRBJ1-5

CDR3 DNA: TGCGCCAGCAGTCCCGGGCCTGGACTAGATAGCACAGATACGCAGTATTTT
CDR3 protein: CASSPGPGLDSTDTQYF
V gene: TRBV23-1
D gene: TRBD2
clone size: -
J gene: TRBJ2-3

CDR3 DNA: TGTGCCTGGAGTAGGGCGGGAGAGACTGAAGCTTTCTTT
CDR3 protein: CAWSRAGETEAFF
V gene: TRBV30
D gene: -
clone size: -
J gene: TRBJ1-1

CDR3 DNA: TGTGCCAGCACGGGGGTTGGGGAAAAACTGTTTTTT
CDR3 protein: CASTGVGEKLFF
V gene: TRBV2
D gene: -
clone size: -
J gene: TRBJ1-4

CDR3 DNA: TGTGCCAGCAGTTTATCTGTCAGGGGTGTTGAAGCTTTCTTT
CDR3 protein: CASSLSVRGVEAFF
V gene: TRBV27
D gene: -
clone size: -
J gene: TRBJ1-1

CDR3 DNA: TGTGCCTGGACGCGGGGTTCTGATACGCAGTATTTT
CDR3 protein: CAWTRGSDTQYF
V gene: TRBV30
D gene: -
clone size: once
J gene: TRBJ2-3

CDR3 DNA: TGTGCCAGCACACGGGGAGGGGGGCGGACTGAAGCTTTCTTT
CDR3 protein: CASTRGGGRTEAFF
V gene: TRBV6-5
D gene: -
clone size: -
J gene: TRBJ1-1